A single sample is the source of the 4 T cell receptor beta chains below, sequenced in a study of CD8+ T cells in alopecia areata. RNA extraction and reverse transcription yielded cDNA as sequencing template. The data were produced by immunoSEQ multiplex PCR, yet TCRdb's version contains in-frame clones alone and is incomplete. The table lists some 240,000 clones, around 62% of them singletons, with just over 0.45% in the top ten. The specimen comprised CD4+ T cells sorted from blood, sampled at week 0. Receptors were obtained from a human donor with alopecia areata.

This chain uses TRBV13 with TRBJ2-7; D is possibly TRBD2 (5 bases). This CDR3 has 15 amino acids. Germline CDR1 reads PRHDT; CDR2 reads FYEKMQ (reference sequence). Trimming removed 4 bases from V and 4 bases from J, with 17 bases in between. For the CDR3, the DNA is TGTGCCAGCAGCTACTATGACGGGAAGGGATACGAGCAGTACTTC. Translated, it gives CASSYYDGKGYEQYF. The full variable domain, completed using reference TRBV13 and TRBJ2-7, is AAGVIQSPRHLIKEKRETATLKCYPIPRHDTVYWYQQGPGQDPQFLISFYEKMQSDKGSIPDRFSAQQFSDYHSELNMSSLELGDSALYFCASSYYDGKGYEQYFGPGTRLTVT.

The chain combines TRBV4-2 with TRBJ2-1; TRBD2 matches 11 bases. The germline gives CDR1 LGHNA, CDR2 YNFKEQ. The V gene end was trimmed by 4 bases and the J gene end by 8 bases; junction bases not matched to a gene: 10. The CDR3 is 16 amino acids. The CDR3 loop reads CASSRVTSGVGDEQFF. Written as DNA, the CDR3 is TGTGCCAGCAGCCGGGTGACTAGCGGGGTGGGCGATGAGCAGTTCTTC.

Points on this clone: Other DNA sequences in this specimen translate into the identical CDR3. CDR3 sequence reads: CASSLGDGYTF. CDR3 coding DNA: TGTGCCAGCAGCTTGGGGGACGGCTACACCTTC. V is TRBV7-9 and J is TRBJ1-2, with D maybe TRBD1 (5 bases). Between the trimmed V and J ends, which lost 3 bases and 8 bases, there was a span of 7 bases. CDR1 and CDR2 from the germline V gene are SEHNR and FQNEAQ (reference sequence). The CDR3 totals 11 residues. Variable domain in full (rest from reference TRBV7-9 and TRBJ1-2): DTGVSQNPRHKITKRGQNVTFRCDPISEHNRLYWYRQTLGQGPEFLTYFQNEAQLEKSRLLSDRFSAERPKGSFSTLEIQRTEQGDSAMYLCASSLGDGYTFGSGTRLTVV.

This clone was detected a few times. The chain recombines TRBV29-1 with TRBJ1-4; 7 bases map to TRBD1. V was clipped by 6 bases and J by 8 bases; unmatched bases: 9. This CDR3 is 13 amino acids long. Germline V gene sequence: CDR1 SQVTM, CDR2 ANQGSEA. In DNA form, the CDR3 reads TGCAGCGTGGGAGACAGGGCTGGGGAAAAACTGTTTTTT. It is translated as CSVGDRAGEKLFF. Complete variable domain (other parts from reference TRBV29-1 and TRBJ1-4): SAVISQKPSRDICQRGTSLTIQCQVDSQVTMMFWYRQQPGQSLTLIATANQGSEATYESGFVIDKFPISRPNLTFSTLTVSNMSPEDSSIYLCSVGDRAGEKLFFGSGTQLSVL.